These 30 T cell receptor beta chains share one sample of origin, sequenced in a study of radiotherapy plus CTLA-4 blockade in lung cancer. Some clones are missing from TCRdb's copy, which holds only in-frame ones; the method was immunoSEQ multiplex PCR. The profile covers about 88,000 clones, with about two thirds appearing a single time and over 12% taken by the ten largest. Here the sequenced sample was peripheral blood, taken from a patient treated with radiotherapy plus ipilimumab. All receptors come from a human donor with non-small cell lung cancer that progressed on radiotherapy plus ipilimumab.

V usage is TRBV6-1 and J usage is TRBJ1-2; no definite D call. Germline assignment: CDR1 MNHNS and CDR2 SASEGT. V was pared by 1 base and J by 4 bases, with 4 bases between. The CDR3 has 12 amino acids. This CDR3 is CASSEVPYGYTF. In DNA form, the CDR3 reads TGTGCCAGCAGTGAAGTCCCCTATGGCTACACCTTC.

J is TRBJ1-5 and V is TRBV29-1, with 8 bases aligning to TRBD1. CDR1 SQVTM and CDR2 ANQGSEA come from the germline V gene. The CDR3 contains 14 residues. The junction had 4 bases not matched to a gene; V was cut back by 6 bases and J by 0 bases. DNA for the CDR3: TGCAGCGTGTCACAGGGGGTTAGCAATCAGCCCCAGCATTTT. Its translation: CSVSQGVSNQPQHF.

The rearrangement links TRBV29-1 to TRBJ1-4, with TRBD1 as a possible D gene (5 bases). Germline values: CDR1 SQVTM, CDR2 ANQGSEA. Trimming removed 4 bases from V and 5 bases from J, with 14 bases in between. The length of the CDR3 is 14 residues. CDR3 in DNA: TGCAGCGTTGGGGGCCGACAGAGCAATGAAAAACTGTTTTTT. It translates to CSVGGRQSNEKLFF.

V gene TRBV18 combines with J gene TRBJ2-1; tentative D call: TRBD1 (6 bases). CDR1 is KGHSH and CDR2 is LQKENI in the germline V gene. The CDR3 loop spans 16 amino acids. Trimming took off 4 bases at V and 7 bases at J, with 20 bases between the two ends. CDR3 residues: CASSLEPQGLENEQFF. DNA of the CDR3: TGTGCCAGCTCACTTGAACCACAGGGTTTGGAAAATGAGCAGTTCTTC.

This clone occurred a few times. J is TRBJ2-7 and V is TRBV5-6; 7 bases agree with TRBD1. The germline V gene encodes CDR1 SGHDT and CDR2 YYEEEE. This CDR3 has 14 residues. V gave up 0 bases and J gave up 3 bases; unmatched junction bases: 3. The CDR3 reads CASSLAPGGYEQYF. In DNA form, the CDR3 reads TGTGCCAGCAGCTTGGCCCCAGGGGGCTACGAGCAGTACTTC.

The chain employs TRBV30 and TRBJ2-1; 14 nucleotides agree with TRBD2. With V trimmed by 2 bases and J by 5 bases, 5 bases remained unmatched. CDR1 GTSNPN and CDR2 SVGIG come from the germline V gene (reference sequence). The CDR3 has 16 residues. CDR3 in DNA: TGTGCCTGGAGTAAGGGACTAGCGGGGGTCCACAATGAGCAGTTCTTC. Protein sequence: CAWSKGLAGVHNEQFF. Together with reference TRBV30 and TRBJ2-1, the CDR3 gives the full variable domain: SQTIHQWPATLVQPVGSPLSLECTVEGTSNPNLYWYRQAAGRGLQLLFYSVGIGQISSEVPQNLSASRPQDRQFILSSKKLLLSDSGFYLCAWSKGLAGVHNEQFFGPGTRLTVL.

Only a few counts were recorded for this clone. V gene TRBV18 combines with J gene TRBJ1-2; D call uncertain. Germline V lookup: CDR1 KGHSH, CDR2 LQKENI. This CDR3 spans 11 amino acids. V lost 6 bases and J 4 bases, leaving 6 bases between the germline ends. CDR3 loop: CASSQRYGYTF. The CDR3 DNA reads as TGTGCCAGCTCCCAGCGCTATGGCTACACCTTC.

The chain combines TRBV7-9 with TRBJ1-1; D possibly corresponds to TRBD1 (6 bases). In germline, CDR1 is SEHNR, CDR2 FQNEAQ (reference sequence). The CDR3 covers 14 residues. V lost 5 bases and J lost 4, with 14 bases in between. CDR3 coding DNA: TGTGCCAGCAGCACCTTACAGGGAACCACTGAAGCTTTCTTT. It encodes CASSTLQGTTEAFF. Looking up the rest from reference TRBV7-9 and TRBJ1-1 gives the full variable domain: DTGVSQNPRHKITKRGQNVTFRCDPISEHNRLYWYRQTLGQGPEFLTYFQNEAQLEKSRLLSDRFSAERPKGSFSTLEIQRTEQGDSAMYLCASSTLQGTTEAFFGQGTRLTVV.

The chain uses TRBV9 and TRBJ2-3; 10 nucleotides line up with TRBD2. CDR1 is SGDLS and CDR2 is YYNGEE in the germline V gene. This CDR3 contains 16 residues. Trimming took 2 bases from V and 2 from J; bases not matched to a gene: 5. CDR3 in DNA: TGTGCCAGCAGCGTGGGAGCGGGGGGGCCCACAGATACGCAGTATTTT. Its protein product is CASSVGAGGPTDTQYF.

This clone was seen a handful of times. The chain recombines TRBV28 with TRBJ1-3; tentative D call: TRBD1 (5 bases). Trimming took 3 bases from V and 4 from J, leaving 13 bases between them. In germline, CDR1 is MDHEN, CDR2 SYDVKM. CDR3 length: 15 residues. The CDR3 DNA reads as TGTGCCAGCAGTTTCCCAGGGATCAGAGGAAACACCATATATTTT. It encodes CASSFPGIRGNTIYF.

This chain links TRBV29-1 with TRBJ2-5; 11 bases are a match to TRBD1. Germline values: CDR1 SQVTM, CDR2 ANQGSEA. V lost 3 bases to trimming and J lost 2 bases; unmatched junction nucleotides: 8. The CDR3 spans 16 residues. CDR3 loop: CSVDGRDRGWQETQYF. DNA for the CDR3: TGCAGCGTTGATGGCCGGGACAGGGGGTGGCAAGAGACCCAGTACTTC.

The V gene is TRBV5-4, the J gene TRBJ2-7; 9 bases map to TRBD1. CDR1 and CDR2 (germline): SGHNT, YYREEE (reference sequence). Trimming at V came to 5 bases and at J to 1 base, leaving 4 bases not matched to a gene. The CDR3 extends over 14 amino acids. The CDR3 region has the DNA TGTGCCAGCAGGCGGGACAGGGCGTCCTACGAGCAGTACTTC. Translated, it gives CASRRDRASYEQYF.

The gene calls are TRBV7-9 and TRBJ2-7; 7 positions agree with TRBD2. Germline-derived CDR1 and CDR2 are SEHNR and FQNEAQ (reference sequence). V was clipped by 5 bases and J by 2 bases; unmatched bases: 9. The CDR3 length is 15 residues. CDR3 DNA: TGTGCCAGCAGCACCTCTCCGGGACTACCCTACGAGCAGTACTTC. As protein: CASSTSPGLPYEQYF.

This chain links TRBV6-5 with TRBJ2-7; D not resolved. Looked up from germline, CDR1 is MNHEY and CDR2 is SVGAGI. The CDR3 sequence is 13 residues long. Trimming left V 5 bases short and J 0 bases short, with 8 bases between. The chain's CDR3 is CASSVGSSYEQYF. CDR3 in DNA: TGTGCCAGCAGTGTAGGTAGCTCCTACGAGCAGTACTTC.

This clone was counted only a few times. This chain connects TRBV6-6 to TRBJ1-2; D is uncertain. CDR1 MNHNY and CDR2 SVGAGI come from the germline V gene (reference sequence). The germline V and J ends were trimmed by 6 bases and 2 bases, with 7 bases remaining between them. CDR3 size: 12 residues. DNA of the CDR3: TGTGCCAGCAGCGCTGGGAACTATGGCTACACCTTC. Protein: CASSAGNYGYTF.

The V call is TRBV5-7, the J call TRBJ1-1; tentative D call: TRBD1 (5 bases). TRBV5-7 is an ORF for which the function is uncertain. V lost 3 bases and J 3 bases, leaving 24 bases between the germline ends. The CDR3 consists of 18 residues. The CDR3 DNA follows: TGTGCCAGCAGCTCCCGGAGGGGCGTTACACCTAAGGACACTGAAGCTTTCTTT. This gives the protein CASSSRRGVTPKDTEAFF.

The V call is TRBV5-1, the J call TRBJ1-1; TRBD1 is a possible D gene (6 bases). The CDR3 spans 14 residues. CDR1 is SGHRS, CDR2 YFSETQ, per germline. V was pared by 2 bases and J by 0 bases, with 8 bases between. The CDR3 region is CASSFRGLNTEAFF. The CDR3 nucleotides read TGCGCCAGCAGCTTCAGGGGCCTGAACACTGAAGCTTTCTTT.

J is TRBJ1-1 and V is TRBV19; D may be TRBD1 (6 bases). Germline V gene lookup returns CDR1 LNHDA and CDR2 SQIVND (reference sequence). CDR3 size: 13 residues. V lost 4 bases and J 3 bases, leaving 9 bases between the germline ends. CDR3 DNA sequence: TGTGCCAGTAGTACCTACAGGGACACTGAAGCTTTCTTT. Translated: CASSTYRDTEAFF.

The chain has TRBV28 and TRBJ1-2; D remains ambiguous. CDR1 and CDR2 (germline): MDHEN, SYDVKM. V was clipped by 4 bases and J by 4 bases, with 19 bases between them. This CDR3 has 16 residues. CDR3 coding DNA: TGTGCCAGCAGTTCAACTATGGCAGCCTGGGGCTATGGCTACACCTTC. Translation gives CASSSTMAAWGYGYTF.

As regards this clone: The junction departs from germline at one end; a sequencing error may be responsible. V gene TRBV10-1 combines with J gene TRBJ1-2; D possibly corresponds to TRBD1 (5 bases). The CDR3 spans 11 residues. Germline CDR1 WNHNN, CDR2 SYGVQD (reference sequence). In DNA, the CDR3 is TGCACCAGGGACCTGGGATATGGCTACACCTTC. This gives the protein CTRDLGYGYTF.

V usage is TRBV11-2 and J usage is TRBJ2-7; 9 positions agree with TRBD1. The CDR3 length is 15 residues. Germline-derived CDR1 and CDR2 are SGHAT and FQNNGV. The ends lost 5 bases at V and 1 base at J; junction bases unmatched: 6. The CDR3 region is CASSRGQGGSYEQYF. The CDR3, as DNA: TGTGCCAGCAGCAGGGGACAGGGCGGGTCCTACGAGCAGTACTTC. The variable domain in full, with the rest retrieved from reference TRBV11-2 and TRBJ2-7, is EAGVAQSPRYKIIEKRQSVAFWCNPISGHATLYWYQQILGQGPKLLIQFQNNGVVDDSQLPKDRFSAERLKGVDSTLKIQPAKLEDSAVYLCASSRGQGGSYEQYFGPGTRLTVT.

The chain is built from TRBV29-1 and TRBJ1-3; TRBD1 might be the D (5 bases). Germline V CDR1 and CDR2: SQVTM, ANQGSEA. This CDR3 is built from 14 residues. Between the trimmed V and J ends, which lost 4 bases and 2 bases, there was a span of 12 bases. The CDR3 region is CSVAGGNTGNTIYF. The DNA of the CDR3 is TGCAGCGTTGCGGGGGGAAACACTGGAAACACCATATATTTT.

Notes on this clone: This same CDR3 is encoded by further DNA sequences in the sample. The chain uses TRBV27 and TRBJ2-3; TRBD2 is a possible D gene (7 bases). This CDR3 spans 16 amino acids. CDR1 and CDR2 (germline): MNHEY, SMNVEV (reference sequence). The V gene lost 3 bases and the J gene lost 3 bases, with 16 bases spanning the gap. CDR3 nucleotides: TGTGCCAGCAGTTTTGTGTCGGGGGGCGGGACAGATACGCAGTATTTT. Its protein product is CASSFVSGGGTDTQYF.

V gene TRBV29-1 combines with J gene TRBJ2-3; 11 bases are shared with TRBD2. J gave up 4 bases and V 6 bases, and 6 bases lay outside the gene matches. CDR1 SQVTM and CDR2 ANQGSEA come from the germline V gene. The CDR3 consists of 14 residues. The CDR3 loop is CSVALAGAADTQYF. The CDR3, as DNA: TGCAGCGTGGCACTAGCGGGAGCGGCAGATACGCAGTATTTT.

The chain recombines TRBV6-6 with TRBJ1-1, with D possibly matching TRBD1 (5 bases). Per the germline V gene, CDR1 is MNHNY and CDR2 is SVGAGI (reference sequence). The CDR3 length is 14 residues. Trimming stripped 6 bases from V and 2 bases from J, with 13 bases between. The CDR3 DNA sequence: TGTGCCAGCAGCTTAGGCGGGGCCAACACTGAAGCTTTCTTT. It codes for CASSLGGANTEAFF.

The V call is TRBV5-4, the J call TRBJ2-3; no clear D gene. The germline gives CDR1 SGHNT, CDR2 YYREEE (reference sequence). The CDR3 is 12 amino acids. V gave up 2 bases and J gave up 2 bases, with 3 bases separating them. The CDR3 DNA sequence: TGTGCCAGCAGCTTATACACAGATACGCAGTATTTT. It translates to CASSLYTDTQYF.

This chain joins TRBV6-6 and TRBJ2-2, with no clear D. The length of the CDR3 is 12 residues. Trimming cost V 6 bases and J 8 bases, with 10 bases left between them. Germline V CDR1 and CDR2: MNHNY, SVGAGI (reference sequence). CDR3 residues: CASSPSDGELFF. CDR3 nucleotides: TGTGCCAGCAGCCCCTCGGATGGGGAGCTGTTTTTT.

The V call is TRBV27, the J call TRBJ1-2; 7 positions agree with TRBD1. Trimming at V came to 3 bases and at J to 2 bases, leaving 0 bases not matched to a gene. The CDR3 is 13 amino acids. CDR1 is MNHEY and CDR2 is SMNVEV in the germline V gene (reference sequence). In nucleotides, the CDR3 is TGTGCCAGCAGTTTGACAGGGAACTATGGCTACACCTTC. This codes for CASSLTGNYGYTF.

The chain combines TRBV4-1 with TRBJ1-1; TRBD1 agrees at 7 bases. The CDR3 totals 15 residues. J lost 1 base, V lost 7 bases, and 9 bases had no gene match. Germline CDR1 is MGHRA and CDR2 is YSYEKL. The CDR3 loop reads CASMLQGKGNTEAFF. In DNA form, the CDR3 reads TGCGCCAGCATGTTACAGGGGAAGGGGAACACTGAAGCTTTCTTT.

CDR3 loop: CASRYGGATNEKLFF. CDR3 sequence (DNA): TGTGCCAGCAGATATGGGGGCGCAACTAATGAAAAACTGTTTTTT. This chain uses TRBV27 with TRBJ1-4, with D maybe TRBD1 (6 bases). Trimming stripped 6 bases from V and 0 bases from J, with 11 bases between. The CDR3 sequence is 15 residues long. Germline-derived CDR1 and CDR2 are MNHEY and SMNVEV (reference sequence).